This TCR beta chain was retrieved from a study of blood T cell repertoires in COVID-19. Looking at the study overall: There were acute and convalescent COVID-19 samples, and they came from the United States, Italy and Spain. From T cells, B-cell-depleted T cells, or PBMCs came the material, which was cDNA or gDNA.

V dropped 4 bases and J dropped 4; count of bases not matched to a gene: 7. The V gene's germline CDR1 is SGHNT and CDR2 YYREEE (reference sequence). This CDR3 has 14 amino acids. Authors' analysis steps: Reference gene primer amplification gave nucleated cell count estimates. Profiling relied on immunoSEQ multiplex PCR, and the TCRdb table lists in-frame clones only, not all of them. The V and J calls and clone size are taken from that table; D and trimming were inferred from the DNA. There are roughly 240,000 clones in the sample; around 85% occur only once, and about 3.1% lies in the top ten. This receptor was obtained from a woman aged 25 to 45 who had recovered from COVID-19. This chain links TRBV5-4 with TRBJ2-5; 7 bases map to TRBD2. The material sequenced was peripheral blood. In DNA, the CDR3 is TGTGCCAGCAGCCCTGGTGGGGGGGTAGAGACCCAGTACTTC. Translation: CASSPGGGVETQYF.